The T cell receptor (beta chain) described here comes from a study of blood T cell repertoires in COVID-19. At the level of the study: COVID-19 samples, acute and convalescent, were from the United States, Italy and Spain. Sample material is recorded as cDNA or gDNA derived from T cells, B-cell-depleted T cells, or PBMCs.

The trim removed 4 bases at V and 7 bases at J, leaving 7 bases unmatched. The CDR3 has 14 residues. CDR1 and CDR2 from the germline V gene are SGHDT and YYEEEE. In the source study's methods: Amplification of reference gene primers was used by the study to estimate nucleated cell counts. Assay used: immunoSEQ multiplex PCR; TCRdb lists only in-frame clones, some missing. Clonal size and the V and J genes are those of that table, whereas D and trimming came from the DNA. This table holds over 150,000 clones, under 90% found once. This clone was observed a handful of times. This clonotype was sampled from an elderly woman with active or convalescent COVID-19. The specimen was peripheral blood. This chain uses TRBV5-6 with TRBJ2-7; 11 positions match TRBD2. The CDR3 DNA sequence: TGTGCCAGCAGCGTGACTAGCGGGACTCGGGAGCAGTACTTC. Protein product: CASSVTSGTREQYF.